The clone carrying this T cell receptor (beta chain) was detected a few times. What it recognizes is unknown. The data were produced by immunoSEQ multiplex PCR, yet TCRdb's version contains in-frame clones alone and is incomplete. The sample yields 70,000 to 95,000 clones, over 65% seen once. This record comes from a study of radiation and T cells in renal cell carcinoma. The study's findings and limits: Pretreatment tumor biopsies were lacking, so baseline clonotypes are unknown.

CDR1 and CDR2 (germline): SNHLY, FYNNEI. This CDR3 has 15 residues. With 4 bases clipped from V and 0 bases from J, the junction kept 4 bases outside the gene matches. The time point was: baseline pretreatment blood. Treatment specified: 15 Gy SBRT to primary tumor, nephrectomy 4 weeks later. The chain has TRBV2 and TRBJ2-5; 8 nucleotides align to TRBD1. The specimen comprised blood, sampled from a patient whose treatment included radiotherapy and nephrectomy. This TCR came from a man aged 55 to 69 with renal cell carcinoma. The DNA of the CDR3 is TGTGCCAGCAGTGGACCGGGACAGGACCAAGAGACCCAGTACTTC. It codes for CASSGPGQDQETQYF.